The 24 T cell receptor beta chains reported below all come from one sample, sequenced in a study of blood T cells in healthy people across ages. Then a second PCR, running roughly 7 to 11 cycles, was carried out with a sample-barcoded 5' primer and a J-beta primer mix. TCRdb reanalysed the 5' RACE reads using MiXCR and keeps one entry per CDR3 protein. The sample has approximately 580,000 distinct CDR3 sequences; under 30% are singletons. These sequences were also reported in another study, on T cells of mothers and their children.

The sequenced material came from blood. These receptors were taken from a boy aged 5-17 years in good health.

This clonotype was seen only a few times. The CDR3 sequence is CAAGGYQPQHF. As DNA, the CDR3 is TGTGCCGCAGGGGGATATCAGCCCCAGCATTTT. The rearrangement uses TRBV19 and TRBJ1-5; 7 nucleotides line up with TRBD1. CDR1 is LNHDA, CDR2 SQIVND, per germline (reference sequence). V was clipped by 11 bases and J by 5 bases; unmatched bases: 3. This CDR3 is 11 amino acids long.

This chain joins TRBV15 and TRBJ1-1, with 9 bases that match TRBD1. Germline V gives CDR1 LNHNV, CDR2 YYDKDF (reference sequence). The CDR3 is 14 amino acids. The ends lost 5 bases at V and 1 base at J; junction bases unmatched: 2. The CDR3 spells CATSGTGTNTEAFF. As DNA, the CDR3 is TGTGCCACCAGCGGGACAGGGACGAACACTGAAGCTTTCTTT. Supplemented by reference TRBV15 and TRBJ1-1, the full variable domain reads DAMVIQNPRYQVTQFGKPVTLSCSQTLNHNVMYWYQQKSSQAPKLLFHYYDKDFNNEADTPDNFQSRRPNTSFCFLDIRSPGLGDTAMYLCATSGTGTNTEAFFGQGTRLTVV.

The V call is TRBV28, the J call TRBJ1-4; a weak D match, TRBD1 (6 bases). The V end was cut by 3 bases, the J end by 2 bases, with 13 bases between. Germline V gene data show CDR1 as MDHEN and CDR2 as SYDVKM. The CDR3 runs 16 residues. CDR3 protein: CASSFGGGGTNEKLFF. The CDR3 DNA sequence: TGTGCCAGCAGTTTCGGTGGGGGCGGGACTAATGAAAAACTGTTTTTT.

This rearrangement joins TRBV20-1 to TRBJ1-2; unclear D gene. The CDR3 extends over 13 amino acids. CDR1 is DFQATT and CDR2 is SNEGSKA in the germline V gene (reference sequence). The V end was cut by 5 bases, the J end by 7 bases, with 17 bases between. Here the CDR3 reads CSASLGGRGGYTF. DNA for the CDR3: TGCAGTGCTTCCCTGGGAGGGCGCGGTGGCTACACCTTC.

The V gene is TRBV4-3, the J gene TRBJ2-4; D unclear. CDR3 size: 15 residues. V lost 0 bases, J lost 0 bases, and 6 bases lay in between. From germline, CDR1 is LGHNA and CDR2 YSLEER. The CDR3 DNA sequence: TGCGCCAGCAGCCAAGAGCTACTAGCCAAAAACATTCAGTACTTC. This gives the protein CASSQELLAKNIQYF.

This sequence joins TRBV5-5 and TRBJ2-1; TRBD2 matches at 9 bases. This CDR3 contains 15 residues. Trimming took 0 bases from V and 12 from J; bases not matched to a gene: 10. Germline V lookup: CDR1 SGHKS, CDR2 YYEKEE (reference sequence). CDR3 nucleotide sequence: TGTGCCAGCAGCTTGGGACTAGCGGTCGCGGACGGGCAGTTCTTC. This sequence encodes CASSLGLAVADGQFF.

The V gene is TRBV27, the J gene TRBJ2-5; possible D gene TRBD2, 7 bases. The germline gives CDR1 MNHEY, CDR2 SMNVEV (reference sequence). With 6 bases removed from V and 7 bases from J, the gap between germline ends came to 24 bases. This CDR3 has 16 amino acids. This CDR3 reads CASRPREGVVPGTQYF. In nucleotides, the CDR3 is TGTGCCAGCAGGCCCAGGGAGGGGGTTGTACCCGGGACCCAGTACTTC.

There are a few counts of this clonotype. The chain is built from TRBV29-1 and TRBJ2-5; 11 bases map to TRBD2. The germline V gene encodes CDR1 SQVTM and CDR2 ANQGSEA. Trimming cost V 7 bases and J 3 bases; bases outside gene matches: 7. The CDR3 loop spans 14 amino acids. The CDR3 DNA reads TGCAGCGGTTCACTAGCGGGGGTCGAAGAGACCCAGTACTTC. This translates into CSGSLAGVEETQYF.

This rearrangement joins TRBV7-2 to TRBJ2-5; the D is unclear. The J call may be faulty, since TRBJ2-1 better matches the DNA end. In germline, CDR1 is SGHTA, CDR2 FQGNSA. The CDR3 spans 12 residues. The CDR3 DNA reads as TGTGCCAGCAGCTTCACTCCGTCCGAGCAGTTCTTC. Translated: CASSFTPSEQFF.

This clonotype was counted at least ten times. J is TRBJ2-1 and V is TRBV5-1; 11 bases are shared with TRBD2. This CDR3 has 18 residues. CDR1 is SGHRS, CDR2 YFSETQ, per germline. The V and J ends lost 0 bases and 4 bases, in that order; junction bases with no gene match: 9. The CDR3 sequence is CASSLVSGRAAAYNEQFF. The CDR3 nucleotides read TGCGCCAGCAGCTTGGTTAGCGGGAGGGCCGCAGCGTACAATGAGCAGTTCTTC.

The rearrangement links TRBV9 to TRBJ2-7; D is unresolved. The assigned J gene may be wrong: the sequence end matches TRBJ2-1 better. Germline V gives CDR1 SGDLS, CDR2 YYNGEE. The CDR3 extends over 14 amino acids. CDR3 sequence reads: CASSVESGAYEQFF. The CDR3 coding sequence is TGTGCCAGCAGCGTAGAGTCGGGTGCCTACGAGCAGTTCTTC.

The CDR3 nucleotides read TGCAGTGCTAGTAGGAGCGGGAGAACCTACTACAATGAGCAGTTCTTC. Residues: CSASRSGRTYYNEQFF. The chain links TRBV20-1 to TRBJ2-1, with 8 bases fitting TRBD2. The CDR3 is 16 residues long. J was trimmed by 3 bases and V by 3 bases; bases with no gene match: 10. Per the germline V gene, CDR1 is DFQATT and CDR2 is SNEGSKA (reference sequence).

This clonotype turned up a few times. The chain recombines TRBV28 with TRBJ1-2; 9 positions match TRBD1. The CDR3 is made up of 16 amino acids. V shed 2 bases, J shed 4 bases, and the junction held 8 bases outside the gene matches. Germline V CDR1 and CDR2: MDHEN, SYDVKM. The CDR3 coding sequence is TGTGCCAGCAGTTTAGGGACAGGGTTGAGGGGCTATGGCTACACCTTC. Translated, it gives CASSLGTGLRGYGYTF.

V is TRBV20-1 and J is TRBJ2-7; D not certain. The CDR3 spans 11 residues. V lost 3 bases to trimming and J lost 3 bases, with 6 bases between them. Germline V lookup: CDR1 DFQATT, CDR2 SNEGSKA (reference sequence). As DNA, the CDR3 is TGCAGTGCTAGTGTGAACTACGAGCAGTACTTC. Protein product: CSASVNYEQYF.

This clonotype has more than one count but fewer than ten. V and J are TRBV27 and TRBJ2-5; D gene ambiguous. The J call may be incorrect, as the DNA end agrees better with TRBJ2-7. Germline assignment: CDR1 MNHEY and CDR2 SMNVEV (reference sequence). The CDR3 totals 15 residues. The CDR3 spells CASSLSGAASYEQYF. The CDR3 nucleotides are TGTGCCAGCAGTTTATCAGGCGCCGCCTCCTACGAGCAGTACTTC.

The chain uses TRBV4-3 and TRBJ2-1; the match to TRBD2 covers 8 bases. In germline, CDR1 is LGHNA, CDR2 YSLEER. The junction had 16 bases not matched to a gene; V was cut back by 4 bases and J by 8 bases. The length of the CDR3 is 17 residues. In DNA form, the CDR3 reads TGCGCCAGCAGCCTAATGAAGTCAGCGGGAGCCTCCCATGAGCAGTTCTTC. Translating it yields CASSLMKSAGASHEQFF.

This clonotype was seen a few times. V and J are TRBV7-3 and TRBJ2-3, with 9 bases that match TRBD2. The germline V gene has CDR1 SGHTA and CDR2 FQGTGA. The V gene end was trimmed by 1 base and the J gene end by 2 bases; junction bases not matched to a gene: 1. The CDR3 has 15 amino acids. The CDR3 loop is CASSLIAGVTDTQYF. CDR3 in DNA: TGTGCCAGCAGCTTAATAGCGGGAGTCACAGATACGCAGTATTTT.

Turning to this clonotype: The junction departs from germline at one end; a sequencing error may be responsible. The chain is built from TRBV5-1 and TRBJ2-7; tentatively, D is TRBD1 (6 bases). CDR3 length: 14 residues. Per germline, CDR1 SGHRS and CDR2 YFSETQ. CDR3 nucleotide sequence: TGCGTCAGCAGCTTTACAGGGAGCTCCTACGAGCAGTACTTC. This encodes CVSSFTGSSYEQYF.

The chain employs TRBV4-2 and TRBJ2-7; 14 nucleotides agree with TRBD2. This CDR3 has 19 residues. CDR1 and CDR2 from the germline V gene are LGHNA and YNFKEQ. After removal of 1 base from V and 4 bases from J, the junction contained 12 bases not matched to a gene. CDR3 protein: CASSQGGLAGAFSSYEQYF. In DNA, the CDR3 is TGTGCCAGCAGCCAAGGGGGACTAGCGGGAGCCTTCTCCAGTTACGAGCAGTACTTC.

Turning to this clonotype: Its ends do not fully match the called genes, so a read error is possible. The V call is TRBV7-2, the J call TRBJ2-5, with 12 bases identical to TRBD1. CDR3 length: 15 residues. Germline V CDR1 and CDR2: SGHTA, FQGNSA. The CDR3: CASSLGDRGQGTQYF. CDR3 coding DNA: TGTGCCAGCAGCTTAGGGGACAGGGGGCAAGGGACCCAGTACTTC. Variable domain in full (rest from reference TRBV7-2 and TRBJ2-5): GAGVSQSPSNKVTEKGKDVELRCDPISGHTALYWYRQSLGQGLEFLIYFQGNSAPDKSGLPSDRFSAERTGGSVSTLTIQRTQQEDSAVYLCASSLGDRGQGTQYFGPGTRLLVL.

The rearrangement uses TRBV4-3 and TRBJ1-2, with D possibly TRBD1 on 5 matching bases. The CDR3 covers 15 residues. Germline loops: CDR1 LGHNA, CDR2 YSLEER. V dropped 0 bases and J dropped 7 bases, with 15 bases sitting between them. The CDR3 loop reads CASSQDAGGASGYTF. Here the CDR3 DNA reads TGCGCCAGCAGCCAAGATGCCGGGGGAGCGAGTGGCTACACCTTC.

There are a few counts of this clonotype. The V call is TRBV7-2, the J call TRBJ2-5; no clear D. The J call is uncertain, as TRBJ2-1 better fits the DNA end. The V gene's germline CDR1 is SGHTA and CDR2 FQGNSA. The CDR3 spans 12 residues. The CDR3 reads CASSRPIGEQFF. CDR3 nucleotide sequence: TGTGCCAGCAGCCGCCCGATTGGCGAGCAGTTCTTC.

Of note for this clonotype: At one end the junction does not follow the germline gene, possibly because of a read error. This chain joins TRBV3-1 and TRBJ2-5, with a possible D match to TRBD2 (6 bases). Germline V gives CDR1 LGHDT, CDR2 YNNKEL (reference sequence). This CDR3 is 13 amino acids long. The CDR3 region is CASSPTQGGTQYF. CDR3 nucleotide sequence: TGTGCCAGTAGCCCGACTCAGGGAGGGACCCAGTACTTC.

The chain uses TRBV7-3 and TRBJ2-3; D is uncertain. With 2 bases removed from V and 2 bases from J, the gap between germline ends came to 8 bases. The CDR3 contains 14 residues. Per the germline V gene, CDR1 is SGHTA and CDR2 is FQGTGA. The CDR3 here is CASSLLGSTDTQYF. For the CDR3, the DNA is TGTGCCAGCAGCTTATTGGGGTCCACAGATACGCAGTATTTT.